This passage covers 27 T cell receptor beta chains from one sample sequenced in a study of blood T cell repertoires in COVID-19. The repertoire was sequenced with immunoSEQ multiplex PCR; TCRdb's copy has only in-frame clones and lacks some. The table includes 280,000 or so clones, just under 90% detected once. The source material was PBMCs or T cells enriched from blood (not recorded which). Receptor source: a woman aged 45-65 years who had been exposed to COVID-19.

This chain joins TRBV19 and TRBJ1-1, with 9 bases identical to TRBD1. V lost 3 bases, J lost 4 bases, and 0 bases stayed unmatched. Germline CDR1 and CDR2: LNHDA and SQIVND (reference sequence). The CDR3 contains 13 residues. The CDR3 DNA sequence: TGTGCCAGTAGTATGGGACAGGGCACTGAAGCTTTCTTT. As protein: CASSMGQGTEAFF.

In this sample, this clone turned up once. This sequence joins TRBV28 and TRBJ2-3; 9 positions agree with TRBD2. Germline V gives CDR1 MDHEN, CDR2 SYDVKM. J was trimmed by 2 bases and V by 6 bases; bases with no gene match: 9. CDR3 length equals 16 residues. Here the CDR3 DNA reads TGTGCCAGCAGCCTCTCAGCGGGGGGTTACACAGATACGCAGTATTTT. Amino acid sequence: CASSLSAGGYTDTQYF.

The chain uses TRBV2 and TRBJ1-5, with 8 bases that match TRBD1. The CDR3 is made up of 15 amino acids. Germline loops: CDR1 SNHLY, CDR2 FYNNEI. V lost 6 bases, J lost 0 bases, and 4 bases stayed unmatched. CDR3 amino acids: CASRADRASNQPQHF. The DNA for the CDR3 is TGTGCCAGCAGAGCGGACAGGGCTAGCAATCAGCCCCAGCATTTT.

The chain joins TRBV18 to TRBJ1-2; TRBD1 matches 9 bases. CDR3 size: 16 residues. After removal of 6 bases from V and 5 bases from J, the junction contained 13 bases not matched to a gene. CDR1 is KGHSH and CDR2 is LQKENI in the germline V gene. This chain's CDR3 is CASSANPGTGYYGYTF. The CDR3 nucleotides are TGTGCCAGCTCGGCGAACCCCGGGACAGGGTATTATGGCTACACCTTC.

The chain couples TRBV6-2 or TRBV6-3 to TRBJ2-4; 10 nucleotides match TRBD2. Trimming took 2 bases from V and 1 from J; bases not matched to a gene: 5. The CDR3 covers 17 residues. Germline lookup yields CDR1 MNHEY and CDR2 SVGEGT. CDR3 region: CASSYPLSGGAKNIQYF. CDR3 DNA: TGTGCCAGCAGTTACCCTCTTAGCGGGGGGGCCAAAAACATTCAGTACTTC.

This clone has at least ten counts. The chain carries TRBV6-5 and TRBJ2-1; 8 bases align to TRBD1. Germline V gene data show CDR1 as MNHEY and CDR2 as SVGAGI. Trimming took 11 bases from V and 2 from J; bases not matched to a gene: 8. The CDR3 has 14 residues. The chain's CDR3 is CAAGGTGPYNEQFF. The CDR3 DNA is TGTGCCGCCGGAGGGACAGGACCCTACAATGAGCAGTTCTTC.

This rearrangement joins TRBV5-5 to TRBJ1-4; 7 bases are shared with TRBD1. Germline trimming cut 4 bases from V and 7 bases from J; bases unmatched to any gene: 13. This CDR3 region has 16 residues. The germline gives CDR1 SGHKS, CDR2 YYEKEE (reference sequence). Here the CDR3 reads CASSGGGEGAGEKLFF. For the CDR3, the DNA is TGTGCCAGCAGCGGAGGGGGCGAGGGGGCTGGTGAAAAACTGTTTTTT.

The chain's CDR3 is CASSTSVAQPQHF. The CDR3 region has the DNA TGTGCCAGCTCAACCAGTGTGGCTCAGCCCCAGCATTTT. The chain employs TRBV18 and TRBJ1-5; D gene ambiguous. Per germline, CDR1 KGHSH and CDR2 LQKENI. The CDR3 extends over 13 amino acids. V gave up 5 bases and J gave up 6 bases, with 11 bases separating them.

The V gene is TRBV9, the J gene TRBJ2-4; tentatively, D is TRBD1 (5 bases). The ends were cut back, 0 bases at V and 0 bases at J, with 19 bases in the middle. CDR3 length equals 19 residues. The germline V gene has CDR1 SGDLS and CDR2 YYNGEE. This CDR3 is CASSVASYPGLGAKNIQYF. The DNA of the CDR3 is TGTGCCAGCAGCGTAGCAAGTTACCCAGGGCTTGGAGCCAAAAACATTCAGTACTTC.

This chain connects TRBV9 to TRBJ2-1; 13 nucleotides align to TRBD2. The germline CDR1 and CDR2 sequences are SGDLS and YYNGEE. The trim removed 3 bases at V and 8 bases at J, leaving 8 bases unmatched. CDR3 length equals 16 residues. Here the CDR3 reads CASSERTSGGRDEQFF. DNA of the CDR3: TGTGCCAGCAGCGAACGGACTAGCGGGGGTCGCGATGAGCAGTTCTTC.

The chain joins TRBV28 to TRBJ1-5; 8 bases fit TRBD1. Germline CDR1 is MDHEN and CDR2 is SYDVKM. J lost 3 bases, V lost 3 bases, and 10 bases had no gene match. This CDR3 comprises 17 residues. CDR3 residues: CASSLRLGTGTNQPQHF. CDR3 sequence (DNA): TGTGCCAGCAGTTTGCGGCTCGGGACAGGCACCAATCAGCCCCAGCATTTT.

This rearrangement joins TRBV19 to TRBJ2-7; 9 nucleotides line up with TRBD2. The CDR3 length is 15 residues. Germline V gene lookup returns CDR1 LNHDA and CDR2 SQIVND (reference sequence). J was trimmed by 3 bases and V by 2 bases; bases with no gene match: 5. Written as DNA, the CDR3 is TGTGCCAGTAGTATACGCAGCGGGGGGAACTACGAGCAGTACTTC. It translates to CASSIRSGGNYEQYF.

The chain couples TRBV7-9 to TRBJ2-5, with a possible D match to TRBD1 (5 bases). Germline lookup yields CDR1 SEHNR and CDR2 FQNEAQ (reference sequence). V lost 2 bases and J lost 5, with 15 bases in between. The CDR3 extends over 15 amino acids. In nucleotides, the CDR3 is TGTGCCAGCAGCTTATTGTTGGGGCGCGTGGAGACCCAGTACTTC. This encodes CASSLLLGRVETQYF.

CDR3 sequence: CASSSAGGAHTEAFF. Here the CDR3 DNA reads TGTGCCAGCAGCTCCGCAGGGGGCGCGCACACTGAAGCTTTCTTT. J is TRBJ1-1 and V is TRBV3-1 (or the pseudogene TRBV3-2), with 8 bases lining up with TRBD1. Germline trimming cut 5 bases from V and 3 bases from J; bases unmatched to any gene: 8. This CDR3 has 15 amino acids. Per germline, CDR1 LGHDT and CDR2 YNNKEL (reference sequence).

The J gene is TRBJ2-7, the V gene TRBV7-2; TRBD2 might be the D (6 bases). Germline assignment: CDR1 SGHTA and CDR2 FQGNSA. There are 16 residues in the CDR3. V was clipped by 5 bases and J by 7 bases, with 24 bases between them. CDR3 nucleotides: TGTGCCAGCAGCGGCTACTCTTGGGGCGGGGAAGGGGAGCAGTACTTC. As protein: CASSGYSWGGEGEQYF.

With regard to this clone: At the DNA level, this CDR3 is encoded by other sequences in the same sample as well. The chain combines TRBV29-1 with TRBJ2-7; D is possibly TRBD1 (5 bases). Trimming left V 6 bases short and J 2 bases short, with 8 bases between. CDR1 and CDR2 from the germline V gene are SQVTM and ANQGSEA. This CDR3 contains 11 residues. Here the CDR3 DNA reads TGCAGCGTGGTGACAGCCTACGAGCAGTACTTC. Protein product: CSVVTAYEQYF.

This clone appeared a few times. The rearrangement uses TRBV7-2 and TRBJ2-1; 14 nucleotides match TRBD2. Germline CDR1 SGHTA, CDR2 FQGNSA. There are 19 residues in the CDR3. V trimming: 4 bases; J trimming: 0 bases; junction bases outside the gene matches: 8. The CDR3 loop reads CASSSGLAGGRTSYNEQFF. In DNA, the CDR3 is TGTGCCAGCAGCTCAGGACTAGCGGGGGGCCGGACCTCCTACAATGAGCAGTTCTTC.

The rearrangement links TRBV7-8 to TRBJ2-7, with 8 bases that match TRBD1. Germline values: CDR1 SGHVS, CDR2 FQNEAQ. J gave up 3 bases and V 6 bases, and 10 bases lay outside the gene matches. The CDR3 extends over 15 amino acids. CDR3 nucleotides: TGTGCCAGCAGTTCCTCGGACAGGGTCAACTACGAGCAGTACTTC. Translating gives CASSSSDRVNYEQYF.

A few counts support this clone. The chain has TRBV28 and TRBJ2-5; D is perhaps TRBD2 (5 bases). V lost 2 bases to trimming and J lost 8 bases, with 9 bases between them. Looked up from germline, CDR1 is MDHEN and CDR2 is SYDVKM. The CDR3 length is 12 residues. In nucleotides, the CDR3 is TGTGCCAGCAGTTTACGGGGTAAAACCCAGTACTTC. Residues: CASSLRGKTQYF.

The sample holds one count of this clone. The chain is built from TRBV4-2 and TRBJ1-1; D is possibly TRBD1 (6 bases). V lost 6 bases, J lost 0 bases, and 14 bases lay in between. CDR1 LGHNA and CDR2 YNFKEQ come from the germline V gene. This CDR3 spans 15 amino acids. CDR3: CASSRGAGMNTEAFF. The CDR3 nucleotides are TGTGCCAGCAGTCGGGGGGCAGGGATGAACACTGAAGCTTTCTTT.

V is TRBV16 and J is TRBJ1-6; TRBD1 matches 8 bases. Germline V CDR1 and CDR2: KGHSY, FQNENV. After removal of 3 bases from V and 6 bases from J, the junction contained 4 bases not matched to a gene. The CDR3 sequence is 15 residues long. CDR3 nucleotides: TGTGCCAGCAGCCAGGTACAGGGGGGTAATTCACCCCTCCACTTT. It translates to CASSQVQGGNSPLHF.

V and J are TRBV27 and TRBJ1-2, with TRBD1 as a possible D gene (6 bases). This CDR3 is built from 14 residues. From germline, CDR1 is MNHEY and CDR2 SMNVEV (reference sequence). V was shortened by 5 bases and J by 3 bases, with 13 bases between the two germline ends. CDR3 nucleotide sequence: TGTGCCAGCAGTCAGCAAACAGGGCACTATGGCTACACCTTC. Its translation is CASSQQTGHYGYTF.

This sequence joins TRBV3-1 (or the pseudogene TRBV3-2) and TRBJ2-5; 8 nucleotides align to TRBD2. Germline values: CDR1 LGHDT, CDR2 YNNKEL (reference sequence). The V and J ends lost 1 base and 2 bases, in that order; junction bases with no gene match: 3. This CDR3 has 15 residues. CDR3 DNA sequence: TGTGCCAGCAGCCAAGCTCCGGGGGGGCAAGAGACCCAGTACTTC. It yields the protein CASSQAPGGQETQYF.

The chain is built from TRBV5-1 and TRBJ1-3, with TRBD1 matching over 9 bases. CDR1 and CDR2 from the germline V gene are SGHRS and YFSETQ. This CDR3 region has 15 residues. Trimming removed 3 bases from V and 8 bases from J; junction bases left unmatched: 9. The CDR3: CASSSGQGNTDTIYF. DNA of the CDR3: TGCGCCAGCAGCTCTGGACAGGGGAATACAGACACCATATATTTT.

In its sample, this clone was seen a few times. The CDR3 protein is CASSVATGTNTGELFF. CDR3 sequence (DNA): TGTGCCAGCAGCGTAGCTACAGGAACGAACACCGGGGAGCTGTTTTTT. The chain is built from TRBV9 and TRBJ2-2; possible D gene TRBD1, 5 bases. This CDR3 comprises 16 residues. CDR1 is SGDLS and CDR2 is YYNGEE in the germline V gene. Trimming pared 0 bases from V and 0 bases from J, leaving 9 bases between.

The chain employs TRBV19 and TRBJ1-2; D is unresolved. The CDR3 consists of 16 residues. V lost 2 bases and J 5 bases, leaving 18 bases between the germline ends. Germline CDR1 reads LNHDA; CDR2 reads SQIVND (reference sequence). The CDR3 protein is CASSIRPGVYAYGYTF. CDR3 DNA sequence: TGTGCCAGTAGTATAAGGCCGGGAGTATATGCATATGGCTACACCTTC.

CDR3 sequence: CSVGKLGWTSYEQYF. CDR3 nucleotides: TGCAGCGTTGGGAAATTAGGGTGGACATCATACGAGCAGTACTTC. The rearrangement uses TRBV29-1 and TRBJ2-7, with TRBD1 as a possible D gene (5 bases). Trimming removed 4 bases from V and 4 bases from J, with 20 bases in between. The CDR3 consists of 15 residues. Germline CDR1 is SQVTM and CDR2 is ANQGSEA.